This T cell receptor beta chain was profiled in a study of cytomegalovirus exposure and HLA in healthy donors. Study in general: Earlier, almost 120 million unique TCR beta sequences were recovered from 170 million or so T cells by an analysis.

Concerning this clone: Its target is unknown.

The study ran its PCR with 60 Vbeta and 13 Jbeta primers. Method: immunoSEQ multiplex PCR; TCRdb's copy keeps in-frame clones and lacks some. The sample includes 150,000 to 200,000 clones, under 70% of them seen just once. Study observations and caveats: Generally TCR sequences proved uncommon, though certain public TCRs appeared in numerous donors. TCR beta chains numbering more than 150 were designated cytomegalovirus-associated.

This TCR came from a woman aged 40 to 50 in good health and CMV-seropositive. The sequencing sample was made of PBMCs.

The CDR3 nucleotides read TGTGCCAGCAGTCCTGACAGAGACCACACTGAAGCTTTCTTT. Translation: CASSPDRDHTEAFF. This rearrangement joins TRBV7-8 to TRBJ1-1; D perhaps matches TRBD1 (5 bases). Germline V gene sequence: CDR1 SGHVS, CDR2 FQNEAQ. V dropped 6 bases and J dropped 3 bases, with 14 bases sitting between them. This CDR3 region has 14 residues.